Sequencing of this T cell receptor (beta chain) was carried out in a study of Graves' ophthalmopathy and Graves' hyperthyroidism. Beta-chain TCR CDR3 regions were amplified from RNA transcripts. HTBI primers were used in a first-round RT-PCR, which preceded a second-round multiplex PCR. TCRdb re-called the multiplex PCR reads through MiXCR, storing one row per CDR3 protein. This table has approximately 210,000 distinct CDR3 sequences, around 30% appearing once. Trimming stripped 8 bases from V and 6 bases from J, with 20 bases between. The germline V gene has CDR1 DFQATT and CDR2 SNEGSKA (reference sequence). This CDR3 comprises 13 residues. This clonotype was recorded at least ten times.

This TCR came from a man aged 45-65 years with Graves' ophthalmopathy. The rearrangement uses TRBV20-1 and TRBJ2-7; D perhaps matches TRBD2 (6 bases). The sample consisted of peripheral blood. The CDR3 bases are TGCAGTCCGACTCGGGACTCTCCCTCCGAGCAGTACTTC. Protein product: CSPTRDSPSEQYF.